Shown below are 2 T cell receptor beta chains from a single sample sequenced in a study of control samples from healthy donors and cancer patients. Some clones are missing from TCRdb's copy, which holds only in-frame ones; the method was immunoSEQ multiplex PCR. The sample records approximately 100,000 clones, approximately 90% being singletons. Sequenced: blood. Source of these receptors: a woman under 30 in good health.

The chain carries TRBV7-8 and TRBJ1-1; 9 bases line up with TRBD1. Germline CDR1 is SGHVS and CDR2 is FQNEAQ. Trimming removed 4 bases from V and 10 bases from J; junction bases left unmatched: 10. The CDR3 contains 14 residues. CDR3: CASSSVARDRVAFF. DNA for the CDR3: TGTGCCAGCAGCTCCGTAGCGCGGGACAGGGTAGCTTTCTTT.

The chain joins TRBV19 to TRBJ1-1; the D gene is possibly TRBD1 (6 bases). V was cut by 7 bases and J by 1 base, with 10 bases left in between. The germline CDR1 and CDR2 sequences are LNHDA and SQIVND (reference sequence). The CDR3 is 13 residues long. The chain's CDR3 is CASTKTGNTEAFF. The CDR3 DNA follows: TGTGCCAGTACAAAGACAGGGAACACTGAAGCTTTCTTT.